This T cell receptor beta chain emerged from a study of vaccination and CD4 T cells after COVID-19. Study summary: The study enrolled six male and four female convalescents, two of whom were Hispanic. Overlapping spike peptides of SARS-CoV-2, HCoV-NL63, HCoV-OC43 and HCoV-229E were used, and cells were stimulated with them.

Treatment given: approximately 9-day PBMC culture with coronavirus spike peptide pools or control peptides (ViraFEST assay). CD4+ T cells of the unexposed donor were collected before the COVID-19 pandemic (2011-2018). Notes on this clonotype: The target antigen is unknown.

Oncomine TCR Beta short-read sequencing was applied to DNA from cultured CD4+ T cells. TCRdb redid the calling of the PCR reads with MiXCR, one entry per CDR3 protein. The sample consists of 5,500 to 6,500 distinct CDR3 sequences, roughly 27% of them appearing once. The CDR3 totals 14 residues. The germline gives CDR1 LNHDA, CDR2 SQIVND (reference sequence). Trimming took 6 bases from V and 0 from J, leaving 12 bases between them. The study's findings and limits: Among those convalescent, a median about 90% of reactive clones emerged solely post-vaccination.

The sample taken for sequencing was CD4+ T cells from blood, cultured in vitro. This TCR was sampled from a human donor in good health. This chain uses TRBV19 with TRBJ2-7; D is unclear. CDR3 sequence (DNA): TGTGCCAGTAGCCAGTTGGTTAGCTCCTACGAGCAGTACTTC. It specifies CASSQLVSSYEQYF.